Listed below are T cell receptor beta chains from one sample, sequenced in a study of blood T cell repertoires in COVID-19. Assay used: immunoSEQ multiplex PCR; TCRdb lists only in-frame clones, some missing. The sample carries about 170,000 clones, approximately 82% recorded once. Sequencing was carried out using peripheral blood. These receptors all stem from a woman older than 75 with acute or convalescent COVID-19. Each CDR3 is given with its conserved first and last residue. D genes are given only for firm matches.

J gene	D gene	V gene	CDR3 protein
TRBJ2-3	TRBD2	TRBV14	CASSQDNGREGPDTQYF
TRBJ1-5	.	TRBV5-6	CASSLEGDSQPQHF
TRBJ1-5	.	TRBV4-1	CASRGEFNQPQHF
TRBJ2-1	TRBD1	TRBV5-6	CASSFLTGQGFDEQFF
TRBJ1-2	.	TRBV19	CASSISREEGYTF
TRBJ1-5	.	TRBV10-2	CASSESYEVQPQHF
TRBJ1-5	TRBD1	TRBV7-9	CASSAHGTGGASRPQHF
TRBJ2-1	.	TRBV5-1	CASSNGDSYNEQFF
TRBJ1-2	.	TRBV5-1	CASSLLTGGASGYTF
TRBJ2-2	.	TRBV27	CASSLSTSSNTGELFF
TRBJ1-1	.	TRBV21-1	CASTTGGPRGKEAFF
TRBJ2-1	.	TRBV11-2	CASSILVQGEQFF
TRBJ2-7	.	TRBV6-5	CASSFQGTASHEQYF
TRBJ2-7	TRBD1	TRBV2	CASRRTGFPEQYF
TRBJ2-7	.	TRBV5-4	CASSLGRVSSYEQYF
TRBJ1-6	.	TRBV2	CASSEESSSYNSPLHF
TRBJ1-1	.	TRBV2	CASVGAGLNTEAFF
TRBJ2-7	.	TRBV5-6	CASSFDRLSYEQYF
TRBJ1-1	.	TRBV21-1	CASSKILGQEAFF
TRBJ1-1	TRBD1	TRBV19	CASRIEGANTEAFF
TRBJ1-5	.	TRBV19	CASSPYGGSNQPQHF
TRBJ1-2	TRBD1	TRBV18	CASSPDRDAGYTF
TRBJ1-2	.	TRBV5-4	CASSYLTGRGYTF
TRBJ2-4	TRBD1	TRBV5-5	CASSLPSGTGLHIQYF
TRBJ2-2	TRBD1	TRBV7-2	CASSWRPGQVFSGELFF
TRBJ1-1	.	TRBV5-6	CASSSLDSPAEAFF
TRBJ1-4	TRBD1	TRBV7-9	CASSSPTGGYNEKLFF
TRBJ2-3	.	TRBV3-1/TRBV3-2	CASSQVSGDLVTDTQYF
TRBJ1-1	.	TRBV5-1	CASSLRSGRTMNTEAFF
TRBJ1-2	.	TRBV7-9	CASSLIGDGGQYTF
TRBJ2-3	.	TRBV5-1	CASSPSFTLPTDTQYF
TRBJ2-7	.	TRBV6-5	CASTKGNEQYF
TRBJ2-7	TRBD2	TRBV18	CASSPPSGRGEQYF
TRBJ1-1	TRBD1	TRBV6-5	CASSLTGDTEAFF
TRBJ1-1	TRBD1	TRBV11-3	CASSLGVTGVAFF
TRBJ2-1	TRBD2	TRBV27	CASSLSLADNHNEQFF
TRBJ2-7	.	TRBV2	CASPGVKHSTNSYEQYF
TRBJ2-1	.	TRBV3-1/TRBV3-2	CASSQRYSGDSYNEQFF
TRBJ2-7	.	TRBV5-4	CASSRDIVKQYF
TRBJ1-1	.	TRBV5-1	CASSAGQFGAEAFF
TRBJ1-5	.	TRBV19	CASSPLSGSNQPQHF